Listed here is a single T cell receptor beta chain. This sample was included in a study of response to subunit inactivated influenza vaccine. The junction had 4 bases not matched to a gene; V was cut back by 0 bases and J by 4 bases. The CDR3 consists of 14 residues. Germline CDR1 DFQATT, CDR2 SNEGSKA (reference sequence). TCRdb itself ran the RT-PCR reads through MiXCR, one entry per CDR3 protein. The sample contains 500,000 to 700,000 distinct CDR3 sequences, under 30% of which appear only once. A further study also used this sample, focusing on T cells expressing NK-cell markers. That paper notes: A 5'RACE template switching approach incorporating UMIs was used to make TCR beta cDNA. TCR beta repertoires came from sorted CD3+CD56+NKG2C+, CD3+CD56+NKG2C- and CD3+CD56-NKG2C+ T cells. An anti-gamma-delta TCR antibody confined sorting to alpha-beta TCR T cells across several of the experiments. The dominant NKG2C+ clonotypes represented about 1.0-7.5% of CD8+ T cells in more than five donors. Four donors showed these clonotypes also leading the CD3+CD56-NKG2C+ fraction.

Sequences were derived from CD4+ T cells sorted from PBMCs, sampled 11 to 12 days after vaccination. This chain links TRBV20-1 with TRBJ1-2; 8 bases line up with TRBD1. This sequence was found in a man aged 45 to 65 who received an inactivated influenza vaccine. CDR3 region: CSARDQGASYGYTF. CDR3 DNA: TGCAGTGCTAGAGATCAGGGGGCATCCTATGGCTACACCTTC.